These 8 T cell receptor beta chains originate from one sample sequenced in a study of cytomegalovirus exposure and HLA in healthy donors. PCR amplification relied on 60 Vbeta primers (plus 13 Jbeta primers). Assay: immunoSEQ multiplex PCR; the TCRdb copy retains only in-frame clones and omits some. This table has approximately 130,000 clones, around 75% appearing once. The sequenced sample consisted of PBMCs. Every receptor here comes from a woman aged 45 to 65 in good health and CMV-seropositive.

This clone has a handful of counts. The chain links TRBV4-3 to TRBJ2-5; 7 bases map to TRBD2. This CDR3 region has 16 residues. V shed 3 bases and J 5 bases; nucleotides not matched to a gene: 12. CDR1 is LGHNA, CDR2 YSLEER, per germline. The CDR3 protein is CASSQGLGGGGETQYF. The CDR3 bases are TGCGCCAGCAGCCAGGGACTTGGGGGGGGTGGGGAGACCCAGTACTTC.

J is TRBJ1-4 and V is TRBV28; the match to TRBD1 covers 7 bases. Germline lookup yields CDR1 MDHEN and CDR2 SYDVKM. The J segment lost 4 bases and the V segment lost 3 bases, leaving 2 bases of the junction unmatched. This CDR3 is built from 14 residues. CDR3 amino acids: CASSFYRGNEKLFF. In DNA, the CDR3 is TGTGCCAGCAGTTTCTACAGGGGTAATGAAAAACTGTTTTTT.

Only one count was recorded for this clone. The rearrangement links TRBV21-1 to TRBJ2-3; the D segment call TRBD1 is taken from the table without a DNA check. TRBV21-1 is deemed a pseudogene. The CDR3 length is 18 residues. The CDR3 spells CASLNRLGADKYTDTQYF. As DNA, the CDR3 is TGTGCCAGCCTCAACCGGTTGGGGGCGGACAAGTACACAGATACGCAGTATTTT.

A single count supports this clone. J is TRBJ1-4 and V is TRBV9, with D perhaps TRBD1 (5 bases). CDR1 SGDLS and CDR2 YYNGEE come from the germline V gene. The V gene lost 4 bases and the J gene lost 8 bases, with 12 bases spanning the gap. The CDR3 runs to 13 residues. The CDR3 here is CASSPGREEKLFF. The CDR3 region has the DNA TGTGCCAGCAGCCCAGGGCGAGAGGAAAAACTGTTTTTT. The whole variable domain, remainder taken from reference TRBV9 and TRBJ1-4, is DSGVTQTPKHLITATGQRVTLRCSPRSGDLSVYWYQQSLDQGLQFLIQYYNGEERAKGNILERFSAQQFPDLHSELNLSSLELGDSALYFCASSPGREEKLFFGSGTQLSVL.

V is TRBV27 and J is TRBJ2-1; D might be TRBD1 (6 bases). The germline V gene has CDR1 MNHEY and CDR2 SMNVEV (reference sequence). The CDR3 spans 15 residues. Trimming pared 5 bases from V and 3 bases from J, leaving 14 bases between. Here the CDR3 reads CASSRRGGDYNEQFF. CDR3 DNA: TGTGCCAGCAGTCGCCGAGGGGGAGACTACAATGAGCAGTTCTTC.

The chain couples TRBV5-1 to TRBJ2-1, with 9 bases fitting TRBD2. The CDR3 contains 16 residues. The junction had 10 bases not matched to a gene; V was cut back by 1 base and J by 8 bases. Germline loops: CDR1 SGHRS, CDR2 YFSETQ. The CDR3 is CASSLLEGGGADEQFF. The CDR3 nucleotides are TGCGCCAGCAGCTTGTTGGAGGGCGGGGGGGCCGATGAGCAGTTCTTC. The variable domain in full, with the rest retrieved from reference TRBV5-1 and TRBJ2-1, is KAGVTQTPRYLIKTRGQQVTLSCSPISGHRSVSWYQQTPGQGLQFLFEYFSETQRNKGNFPGRFSGRQFSNSRSEMNVSTLELGDSALYLCASSLLEGGGADEQFFGPGTRLTVL.

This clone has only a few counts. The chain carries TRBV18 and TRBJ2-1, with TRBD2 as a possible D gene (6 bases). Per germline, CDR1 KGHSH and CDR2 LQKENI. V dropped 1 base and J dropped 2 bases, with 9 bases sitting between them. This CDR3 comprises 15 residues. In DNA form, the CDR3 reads TGTGCCAGCTCACCACGGGGGGAGGCCTACAATGAGCAGTTCTTC. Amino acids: CASSPRGEAYNEQFF.

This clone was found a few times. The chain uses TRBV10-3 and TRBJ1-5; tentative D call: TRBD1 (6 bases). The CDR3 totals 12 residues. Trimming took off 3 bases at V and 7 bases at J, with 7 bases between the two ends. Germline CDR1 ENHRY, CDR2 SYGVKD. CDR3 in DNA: TGTGCCATCAGTGATAGGGGGCAGCCCCAGCATTTT. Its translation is CAISDRGQPQHF.